Presented here are 10 T cell receptor beta chains from one specimen sequenced in a study of blood T cell repertoires in COVID-19. Method: immunoSEQ multiplex PCR; TCRdb's copy keeps in-frame clones and lacks some. The repertoire holds over 200,000 clones, with approximately 90% as singletons. The specimen was peripheral blood. These receptors were taken from a man aged 30 to 45 with COVID-19, enrolled during active disease.

This chain uses TRBV7-2 with TRBJ1-5; a possible D gene is TRBD1 (5 bases). Trimming stripped 2 bases from V and 2 bases from J, with 7 bases between. The CDR3 is 14 amino acids. Germline CDR1 reads SGHTA; CDR2 reads FQGNSA. The CDR3 sequence is CASSLRGGNQPQHF. DNA for the CDR3: TGTGCCAGCAGCTTACGGGGGGGCAATCAGCCCCAGCATTTT.

This chain connects TRBV6-5 to TRBJ1-6; D not resolved. Germline CDR1 and CDR2: MNHEY and SVGAGI. Trimming took off 2 bases at V and 8 bases at J, with 7 bases between the two ends. The CDR3 runs 13 residues. The CDR3 here is CASSYGQDSPLHF. The CDR3 DNA reads TGTGCCAGCAGTTACGGTCAGGATTCACCCCTCCACTTT.

The chain is built from TRBV30 and TRBJ2-5; D is unresolved. The germline gives CDR1 GTSNPN, CDR2 SVGIG (reference sequence). The V end was cut by 0 bases, the J end by 5 bases, with 13 bases between. The CDR3 spans 14 residues. The CDR3 DNA sequence: TGTGCCTGGAGTGTACGGGTCTTTGGCGAGACCCAGTACTTC. Its protein is CAWSVRVFGETQYF.

The rearrangement joins TRBV4-2 to TRBJ1-2, with no clear D. Trimming took 0 bases from V and 4 from J, leaving 15 bases between them. This CDR3 comprises 16 residues. The germline V gene encodes CDR1 LGHNA and CDR2 YNFKEQ. The CDR3 loop is CASSQDVQGGLYGYTF. CDR3 nucleotides: TGTGCCAGCAGCCAAGACGTTCAAGGAGGCCTCTATGGCTACACCTTC.

The V call is TRBV5-8, the J call TRBJ2-5; no definite D call. The CDR3 loop spans 15 amino acids. The V end was cut by 3 bases, the J end by 4 bases, with 16 bases between. Germline-derived CDR1 and CDR2 are SGHTS and YDEGEE. The CDR3 protein is CASSSPGSPGETQYF. The CDR3 DNA reads TGTGCCAGCAGCTCCCCCGGGTCCCCCGGAGAGACCCAGTACTTC.

This clone has more than one count but fewer than ten. V and J are TRBV3-1 (or the pseudogene TRBV3-2) and TRBJ2-2; a weak D match, TRBD1 (6 bases). V lost 6 bases and J lost 4, with 9 bases in between. This CDR3 spans 13 amino acids. The germline CDR1 and CDR2 sequences are LGHDT and YNNKEL (reference sequence). Written as DNA, the CDR3 is TGTGCCAGCAGTCGAGGGGGCACCGGGGAGCTGTTTTTT. Residues: CASSRGGTGELFF.

This chain links TRBV7-9 with TRBJ2-1, with TRBD1 matching over 7 bases. The CDR3 totals 13 residues. With 8 bases clipped from V and 0 bases from J, the junction kept 1 base outside the gene matches. Looked up from germline, CDR1 is SEHNR and CDR2 is FQNEAQ (reference sequence). In nucleotides, the CDR3 is TGTGCCAGCGACAGGGCCTCCTACAATGAGCAGTTCTTC. Translated, it gives CASDRASYNEQFF.

The chain carries TRBV19 and TRBJ2-1; maybe TRBD2 (6 bases). The germline V gene has CDR1 LNHDA and CDR2 SQIVND (reference sequence). Trimming shortened V by 9 bases and J by 3 bases, and 15 bases separated the two germline ends. The CDR3 consists of 14 residues. CDR3 sequence: CASSGGFNYNEQFF. The CDR3 nucleotides read TGTGCCAGCTCCGGGGGATTCAACTACAATGAGCAGTTCTTC.

The V call is TRBV2, the J call TRBJ1-5; maybe TRBD1 (6 bases). CDR3 length: 15 residues. The germline CDR1 and CDR2 sequences are SNHLY and FYNNEI. Trimming took off 3 bases at V and 6 bases at J, with 15 bases between the two ends. For the CDR3, the DNA is TGTGCCAGCAGTGAGGACAGACTTTGGGGTCAGCCCCAGCATTTT. It encodes CASSEDRLWGQPQHF. The full variable domain, with the rest looked up from reference TRBV2 and TRBJ1-5, is EPEVTQTPSHQVTQMGQEVILRCVPISNHLYFYWYRQILGQKVEFLVSFYNNEISEKSEIFDDQFSVERPDGSNFTLKIRSTKLEDSAMYFCASSEDRLWGQPQHFGDGTRLSIL.

This clone was detected only once. This rearrangement joins TRBV18 to TRBJ2-3; 9 bases align to TRBD2. The CDR3 covers 15 residues. The germline V gene has CDR1 KGHSH and CDR2 LQKENI. V trimming: 2 bases; J trimming: 4 bases; junction bases outside the gene matches: 4. The CDR3 sequence: CASSPVSGSADTQYF. In DNA, the CDR3 is TGTGCCAGCTCACCAGTTAGCGGGAGTGCAGATACGCAGTATTTT.